These T cell receptor beta chains were read from a single sample in a study of T cell responses to AZD1222 COVID-19 vaccine. Only in-frame clones appear in the TCRdb table, and some are missing; sequencing was by immunoSEQ multiplex PCR. The sample contains about 45,000 clones, about 90% of which appear only once. Material: peripheral blood, obtained 28 days after the second AZD1222 dose. These receptors all stem from an adult who received the AZD1222 COVID-19 vaccine. Each CDR3 is given with its conserved first and last residue. Expanded clones are given a class, and other clones once, few, many or no size at all.

abundance	v_gene	j_gene	CDR3aa
NA	TRBV28	TRBJ2-3	CASTDPGDTQYF
once	TRBV28	TRBJ2-7	CASSLRSGYEQYF
NA	TRBV9	TRBJ1-5	CASSVAGTGVQPQHF
NA	TRBV7-2	TRBJ2-7	CASSRTSGSYEQYF
NA	TRBV7-2	TRBJ2-2	CASSLNWATGELFF
NA	TRBV19	TRBJ2-7	CASSQPGQRVYEQYF
NA	TRBV5-1	TRBJ2-1	CASSLVGTASYNEQFF
NA	TRBV2	TRBJ2-1	CASSDPGLPNEQFF
NA	TRBV18	TRBJ2-7	CASSESGRAEEQYF
NA	TRBV2	TRBJ2-7	CASRMDGDYEQYF
NA	TRBV6-4	TRBJ2-1	CASTQGAGGEQFF
once	TRBV20-1	TRBJ1-3	CSAVGNTIYF
NA	TRBV28	TRBJ2-7	CASSLGLAINEQYF
NA	TRBV19	TRBJ2-4	CASSTTPTSGGNIQYF
NA	TRBV3-1/TRBV3-2	TRBJ1-5	CASSQRGLGDSNQPQHF
NA	TRBV6-5	TRBJ1-5	CASRRGAYSNQPQHF
NA	TRBV28	TRBJ2-2	CASSFLAGGTGELFF
NA	TRBV5-1	TRBJ2-1	CASIPGNRNEQFF
NA	TRBV3-1/TRBV3-2	TRBJ1-2	CASSQEGRGTGYGYTF
once	TRBV28	TRBJ2-7	CASSLYGQGISYEQYF
few	TRBV12-2	TRBJ2-7	CASRFGQPGTEQYF
NA	TRBV27	TRBJ1-5	CASSSGTVRSQPQHF
NA	TRBV28	TRBJ2-7	CASSLPGRSYEQYF
NA	TRBV6-5	TRBJ2-7	CASTLGTGGHEQYF
NA	TRBV20-1	TRBJ2-3	CSASPDRNTDTQYF
NA	TRBV2	TRBJ1-2	CASSGIWTDYGYTF
NA	TRBV5-1	TRBJ2-5	CASSLGVGETQYF
NA	TRBV7-9	TRBJ2-1	CASSHQGQNYNEQFF
NA	TRBV5-1	TRBJ2-5	CASSLSGTETQYF
NA	TRBV3-1/TRBV3-2	TRBJ2-7	CASSQEKGSIYEQYF
NA	TRBV28	TRBJ2-5	CASSQGWVETQYF
once	TRBV7-2	TRBJ2-1	CASSFELDSSYNEQFF
NA	TRBV5-4	TRBJ2-7	CASSGNSATYEQYF
NA	TRBV30	TRBJ2-3	CAWSNPPLGDTQYF
NA	TRBV6-5	TRBJ2-1	CASSPRRGEQFF
NA	TRBV10-3	TRBJ2-1	CAIRPSGIHEQFF
NA	TRBV13	TRBJ2-7	CASSSAGGPRYEQYF
NA	TRBV30	TRBJ1-5	CAWTGGSNQPQHF
NA	TRBV20-1	TRBJ2-1	CSASGVPVDEQFF
NA	TRBV6-5	TRBJ2-1	CASSYAYGGSEQFF
NA	TRBV5-4	TRBJ1-2	CASSPDRGRHGYTF
NA	TRBV5-4	TRBJ1-1	CASTLGGVNTEAFF
NA	TRBV15	TRBJ1-4	CATSRGGANEKLFF
NA	TRBV2	TRBJ2-5	CASSGIRDRGRVGTQYF
NA	TRBV9	TRBJ2-3	CASSARTSGRATDTQYF
NA	TRBV6-4	TRBJ1-2	CASSDSGAYTF
once	TRBV28	TRBJ1-2	CASSLGTGGNAGDGYTF
NA	TRBV27	TRBJ1-6	CASSPSLRGTVRFNSPLHF
NA	TRBV4-1	TRBJ2-3	CASSQGMLAGVKDTQYF
NA	TRBV4-3	TRBJ2-3	CASSLTGERTDTQYF
NA	TRBV5-1	TRBJ1-4	CASSYGTGAEVEKLFF
NA	TRBV2	TRBJ1-1	CASSEASVGNTEAFF
NA	TRBV10-3	TRBJ2-3	CAISERGTGQTDTQYF